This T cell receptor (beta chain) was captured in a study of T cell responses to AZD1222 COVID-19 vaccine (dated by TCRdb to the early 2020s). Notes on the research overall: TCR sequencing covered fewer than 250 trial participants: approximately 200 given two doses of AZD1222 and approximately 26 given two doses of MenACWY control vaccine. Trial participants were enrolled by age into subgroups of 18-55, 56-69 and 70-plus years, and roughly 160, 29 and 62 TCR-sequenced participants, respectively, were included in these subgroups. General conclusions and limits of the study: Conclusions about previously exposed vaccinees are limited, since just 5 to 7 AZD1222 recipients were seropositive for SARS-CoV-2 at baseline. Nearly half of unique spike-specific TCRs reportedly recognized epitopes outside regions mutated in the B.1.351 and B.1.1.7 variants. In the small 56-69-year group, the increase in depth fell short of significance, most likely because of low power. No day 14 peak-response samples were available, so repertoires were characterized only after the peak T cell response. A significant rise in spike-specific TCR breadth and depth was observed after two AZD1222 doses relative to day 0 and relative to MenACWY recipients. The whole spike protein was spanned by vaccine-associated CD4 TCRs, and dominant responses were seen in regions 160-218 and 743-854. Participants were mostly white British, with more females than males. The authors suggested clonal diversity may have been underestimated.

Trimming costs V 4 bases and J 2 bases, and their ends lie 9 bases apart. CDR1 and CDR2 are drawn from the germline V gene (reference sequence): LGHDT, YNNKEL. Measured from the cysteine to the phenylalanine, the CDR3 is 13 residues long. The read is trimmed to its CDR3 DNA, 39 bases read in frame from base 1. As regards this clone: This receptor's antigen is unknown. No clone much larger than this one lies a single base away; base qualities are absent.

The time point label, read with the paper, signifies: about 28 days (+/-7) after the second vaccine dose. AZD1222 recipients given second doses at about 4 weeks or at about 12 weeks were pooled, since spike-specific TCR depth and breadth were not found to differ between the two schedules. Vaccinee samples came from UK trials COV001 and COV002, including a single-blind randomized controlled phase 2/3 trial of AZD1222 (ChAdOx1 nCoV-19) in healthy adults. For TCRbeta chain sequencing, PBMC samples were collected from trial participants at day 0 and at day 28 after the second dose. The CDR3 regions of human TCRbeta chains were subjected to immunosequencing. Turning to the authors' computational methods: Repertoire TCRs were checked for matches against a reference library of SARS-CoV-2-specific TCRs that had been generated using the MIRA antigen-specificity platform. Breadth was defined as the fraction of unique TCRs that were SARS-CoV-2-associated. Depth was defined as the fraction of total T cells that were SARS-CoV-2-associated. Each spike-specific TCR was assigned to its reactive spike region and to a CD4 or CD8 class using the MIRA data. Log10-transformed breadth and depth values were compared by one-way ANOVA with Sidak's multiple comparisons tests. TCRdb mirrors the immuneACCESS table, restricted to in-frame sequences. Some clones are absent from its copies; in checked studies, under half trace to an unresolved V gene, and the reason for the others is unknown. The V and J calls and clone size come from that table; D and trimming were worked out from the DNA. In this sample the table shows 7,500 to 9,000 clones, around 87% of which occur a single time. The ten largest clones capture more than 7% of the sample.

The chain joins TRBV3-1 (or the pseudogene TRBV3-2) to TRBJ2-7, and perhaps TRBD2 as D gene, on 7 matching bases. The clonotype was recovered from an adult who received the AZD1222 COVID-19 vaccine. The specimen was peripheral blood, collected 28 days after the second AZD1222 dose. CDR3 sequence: CASSRGGAYEQYF. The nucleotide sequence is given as TGTGCCAGCAGCCGAGGGGGGGCCTACGAGCAGTACTTC.